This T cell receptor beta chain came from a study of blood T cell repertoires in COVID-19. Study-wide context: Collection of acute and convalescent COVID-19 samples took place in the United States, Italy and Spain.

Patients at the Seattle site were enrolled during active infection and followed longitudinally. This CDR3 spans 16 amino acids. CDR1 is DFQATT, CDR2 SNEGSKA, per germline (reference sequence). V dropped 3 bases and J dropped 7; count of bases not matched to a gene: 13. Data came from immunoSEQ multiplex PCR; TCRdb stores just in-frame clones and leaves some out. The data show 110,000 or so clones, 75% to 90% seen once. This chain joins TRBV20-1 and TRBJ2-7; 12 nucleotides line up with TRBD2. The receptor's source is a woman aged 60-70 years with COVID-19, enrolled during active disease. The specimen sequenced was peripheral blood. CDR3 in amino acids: CSASGLAGSQGEEQYF. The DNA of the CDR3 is TGCAGTGCTAGTGGACTAGCGGGGTCCCAAGGTGAGGAGCAGTACTTC.